This TCR beta chain was recorded in a study of blood T cells in healthy people across ages. In the study overall: About one barcoded beta molecule per two T cells was the capture yield of template switching.

The CDR3 loop spans 14 amino acids. Per the germline V gene, CDR1 is DFQATT and CDR2 is SNEGSKA (reference sequence). Between the trimmed V and J ends, which lost 6 bases and 0 bases, there was a span of 12 bases. Primers used in a second PCR of roughly 7 to 12 cycles were a sample-barcoded 5' primer and a J-beta primer mix. In TCRdb, the 5' RACE reads were re-called with MiXCR into one record per CDR3 protein. The sample yields some 1.4 million distinct CDR3 sequences, 40% to 50% seen once. The sequence was collected from a woman aged 18-29 years in good health. The V gene is TRBV20-1, the J gene TRBJ2-1, with D possibly being TRBD1 or TRBD2 (5 bases each). The specimen was blood. The CDR3 region is CSARRGYSYNEQFF. CDR3 sequence (DNA): TGCAGTGCGAGACGGGGCTACTCCTACAATGAGCAGTTCTTC.